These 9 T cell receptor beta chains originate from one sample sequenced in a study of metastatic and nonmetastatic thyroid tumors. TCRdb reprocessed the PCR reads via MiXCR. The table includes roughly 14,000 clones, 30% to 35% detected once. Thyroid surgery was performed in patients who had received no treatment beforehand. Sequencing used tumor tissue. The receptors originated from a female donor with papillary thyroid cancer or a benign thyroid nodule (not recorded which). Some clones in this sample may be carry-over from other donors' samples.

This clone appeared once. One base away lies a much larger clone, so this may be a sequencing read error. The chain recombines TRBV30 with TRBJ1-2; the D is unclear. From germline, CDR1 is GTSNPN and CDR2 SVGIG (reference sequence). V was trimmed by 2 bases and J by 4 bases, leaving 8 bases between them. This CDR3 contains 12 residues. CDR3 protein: CAWSRSTYGYTF. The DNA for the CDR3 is TGTGCCTGGAGTCGATCCACCTATGGCTACACCTTC.

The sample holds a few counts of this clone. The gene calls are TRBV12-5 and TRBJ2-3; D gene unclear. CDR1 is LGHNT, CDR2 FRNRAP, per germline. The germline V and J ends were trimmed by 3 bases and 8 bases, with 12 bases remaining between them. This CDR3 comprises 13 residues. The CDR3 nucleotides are TGTGCTAGTGGTTTTACCACGTACGGTACGCAGTATTTT. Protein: CASGFTTYGTQYF.

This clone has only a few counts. The CDR3 sequence is CASSLVGVGYGYTF. CDR3 nucleotide sequence: TGTGCCAGCAGCTTGGTGGGGGTTGGCTATGGCTACACCTTC. V and J are TRBV5-6 and TRBJ1-2, with TRBD1 as a possible D gene (5 bases). The CDR3 has 14 residues. Germline V CDR1 and CDR2: SGHDT, YYEEEE. V was pared by 0 bases and J by 4 bases, with 10 bases between.

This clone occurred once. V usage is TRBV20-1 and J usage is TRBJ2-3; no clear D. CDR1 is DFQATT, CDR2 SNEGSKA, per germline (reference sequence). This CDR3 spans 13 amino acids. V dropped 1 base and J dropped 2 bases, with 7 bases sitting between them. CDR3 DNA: TGCAGTGCTAGAGTCACCAACACAGATACGCAGTATTTT. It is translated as CSARVTNTDTQYF.

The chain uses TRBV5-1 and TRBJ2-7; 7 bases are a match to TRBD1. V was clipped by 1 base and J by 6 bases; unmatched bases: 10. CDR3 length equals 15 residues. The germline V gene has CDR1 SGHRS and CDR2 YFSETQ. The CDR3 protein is CASSLTPGQISEQYF. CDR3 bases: TGCGCCAGCAGCTTGACCCCGGGACAGATCTCCGAGCAGTACTTC.

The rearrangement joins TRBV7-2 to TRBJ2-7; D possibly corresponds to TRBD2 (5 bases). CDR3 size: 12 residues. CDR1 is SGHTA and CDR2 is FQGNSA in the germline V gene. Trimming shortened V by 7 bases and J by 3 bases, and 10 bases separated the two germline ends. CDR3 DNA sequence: TGTGCCAGCACCTCACTAGGCTACGAGCAGTACTTC. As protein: CASTSLGYEQYF.

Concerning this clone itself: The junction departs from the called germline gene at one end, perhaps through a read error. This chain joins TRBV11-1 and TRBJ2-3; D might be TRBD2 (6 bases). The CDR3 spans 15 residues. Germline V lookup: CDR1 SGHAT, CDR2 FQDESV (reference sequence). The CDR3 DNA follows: TGTTCCAGCAGCCCGGGGGATGGCTTCACATATACGCAGTATTTT. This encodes CSSSPGDGFTYTQYF.

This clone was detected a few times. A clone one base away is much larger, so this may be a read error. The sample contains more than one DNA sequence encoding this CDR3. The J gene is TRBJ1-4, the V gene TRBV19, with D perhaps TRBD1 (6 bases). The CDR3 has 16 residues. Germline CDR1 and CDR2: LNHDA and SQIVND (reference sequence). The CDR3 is CASSIDGTLPNEKLFF. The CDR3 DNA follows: TGCGCCAGTAGTATCGACGGGACACTACCTAATGAAAAACTGTTTTTT.

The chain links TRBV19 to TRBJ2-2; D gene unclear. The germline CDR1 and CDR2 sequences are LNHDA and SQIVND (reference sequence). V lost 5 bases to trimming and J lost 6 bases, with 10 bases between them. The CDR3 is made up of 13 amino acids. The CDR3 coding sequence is TGTGCCAGTAGTGTAAGGTCGGCCGGGGAGCTGTTTTTT. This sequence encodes CASSVRSAGELFF.